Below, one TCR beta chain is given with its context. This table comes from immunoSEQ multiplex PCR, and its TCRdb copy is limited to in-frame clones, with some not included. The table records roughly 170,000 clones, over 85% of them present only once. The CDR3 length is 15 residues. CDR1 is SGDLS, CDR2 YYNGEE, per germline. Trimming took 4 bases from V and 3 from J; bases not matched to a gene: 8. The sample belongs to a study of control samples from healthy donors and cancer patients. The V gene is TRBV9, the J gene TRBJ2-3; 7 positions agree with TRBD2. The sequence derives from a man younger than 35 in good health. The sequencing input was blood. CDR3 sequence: CASSIAGDLTDTQYF. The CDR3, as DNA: TGTGCCAGCAGCATCGCGGGGGATTTAACAGATACGCAGTATTTT.